This TCR beta chain was profiled in a study of blood T cells in healthy people across ages. General study findings and limits: Reliance upon unsorted PBMCs precluded definitive naive versus antigen-experienced comparison. Strong correlation linked observed beta diversity and percent naive T cells.

CDR3 length: 12 amino acids. Germline V CDR1 and CDR2: MDHEN, SYDVKM. V was pared by 6 bases and J by 8 bases, with 13 bases between. Next came a second PCR, run for about 6 to 12 cycles, which used a sample-barcoded 5' primer along with a J-beta primer mix. TCRdb processed the 5' RACE reads anew with MiXCR; each CDR3 protein has one entry. The sample contains approximately 730,000 distinct CDR3 sequences, less than 70% of which appear only once. This clonotype appeared once. As yet, its antigen is unknown. This receptor was taken from a man older than 75 in good health. The chain carries TRBV28 and TRBJ1-2, with D possibly TRBD1 on 6 matching bases. Sequenced sample: blood. DNA for the CDR3: TGTGCCAGCAGACAGGGCATCTGGGGCTACACCTTC. As protein: CASRQGIWGYTF.